Below are 15 T cell receptor beta chains sequenced from a single sample in a study of identical twins. One entry per CDR3 protein, called by TCRdb with MiXCR from the 5' RACE reads. The sample holds approximately 490,000 distinct CDR3 sequences, around 22% seen once. A further study also used this sample, focusing on yellow fever vaccine responses in identical twins.

Sequenced material: CD4+ T cells sorted from blood. Receptors originate from a woman aged 18 to 35 in good health.

The chain recombines TRBV4-1 with TRBJ2-3; 10 nucleotides line up with TRBD2. Trimming took 0 bases from V and 2 from J; bases not matched to a gene: 2. The CDR3 is 16 residues long. Looked up from germline, CDR1 is MGHRA and CDR2 is YSYEKL. CDR3 in amino acids: CASSQDSGGFTDTQYF. CDR3 coding DNA: TGCGCCAGCAGCCAAGATAGCGGGGGGTTCACAGATACGCAGTATTTT.

This clonotype was seen a handful of times. The genes are TRBV4-1 and TRBJ1-6, with D perhaps TRBD1 (5 bases). Germline assignment: CDR1 MGHRA and CDR2 YSYEKL. Trimming stripped 1 base from V and 7 bases from J, with 11 bases between. The CDR3 spans 15 residues. The CDR3 here is CASSQVRPGNSPLHF. The CDR3 DNA sequence: TGCGCCAGCAGCCAAGTAAGGCCAGGGAATTCACCCCTCCACTTT.

The V gene is TRBV7-8, the J gene TRBJ1-2, with TRBD1 matching over 8 bases. The CDR3 has 15 residues. The ends lost 5 bases at V and 4 bases at J; junction bases unmatched: 9. The V gene's germline CDR1 is SGHVS and CDR2 FQNEAQ. CDR3 sequence reads: CASSGIPGQGYGYTF. CDR3 DNA sequence: TGTGCCAGCAGCGGAATACCCGGACAGGGCTATGGCTACACCTTC.

The table lists this clonotype with a few counts. J is TRBJ2-1 and V is TRBV29-1; 9 bases line up with TRBD1. This CDR3 has 12 residues. Germline trimming cut 3 bases from V and 9 bases from J; bases unmatched to any gene: 3. The germline CDR1 and CDR2 sequences are SQVTM and ANQGSEA. The CDR3 is CSVEGQGSEQFF. The CDR3 region has the DNA TGCAGCGTTGAGGGACAGGGCAGTGAGCAGTTCTTC.

The V call is TRBV7-2, the J call TRBJ2-7; 10 bases are shared with TRBD2. The CDR3 has 16 amino acids. CDR1 is SGHTA, CDR2 FQGNSA, per germline. V shed 1 base, J shed 3 bases, and the junction held 6 bases outside the gene matches. CDR3 bases: TGTGCCAGCAGCTTAGTAGCCCCTAGCGGGAGCTACGAGCAGTACTTC. This gives the protein CASSLVAPSGSYEQYF.

This clonotype was picked up a small number of times. This sequence joins TRBV29-1 and TRBJ2-2, with TRBD1 identical over 9 bases. Trimming took 6 bases from V and 3 from J; bases not matched to a gene: 11. This CDR3 region has 16 residues. CDR1 and CDR2 from the germline V gene are SQVTM and ANQGSEA. In DNA, the CDR3 is TGCAGCGTAGGGACAGGGACGGTTCAGGACACCGGGGAGCTGTTTTTT. Translating it yields CSVGTGTVQDTGELFF.

This chain joins TRBV5-1 and TRBJ2-1, with 13 bases matching TRBD2. Germline CDR1 SGHRS, CDR2 YFSETQ. The ends lost 1 base at V and 7 bases at J; junction bases unmatched: 14. This CDR3 is built from 19 residues. The chain's CDR3 is CASSLRPQGGTSGKNEQFF. The CDR3 nucleotides read TGCGCCAGCAGCTTGCGGCCTCAGGGAGGGACTAGCGGGAAAAATGAGCAGTTCTTC.

This clonotype was observed a few times. The chain employs TRBV12-3 or TRBV12-4 and TRBJ1-1; 8 bases fit TRBD1. The CDR3 sequence is 16 residues long. After removal of 0 bases from V and 1 base from J, the junction contained 4 bases not matched to a gene. CDR3 sequence: CASSLARGQGNTEAFF. CDR3 nucleotide sequence: TGTGCCAGCAGTTTAGCGCGTGGACAGGGGAACACTGAAGCTTTCTTT.

The sample holds a few counts of this clonotype. CDR3 protein: CATSDPGGYTGELFF. DNA of the CDR3: TGTGCCACCAGTGATCCAGGGGGCTACACCGGGGAGCTGTTTTTT. The V call is TRBV24-1, the J call TRBJ2-2; 8 bases match TRBD1. Germline V gene lookup returns CDR1 KGHDR and CDR2 SFDVKD. The V and J ends lost 3 bases and 3 bases, in that order; junction bases with no gene match: 2. The CDR3 is 15 residues long.

The chain is built from TRBV20-1 and TRBJ1-2; tentative D call: TRBD1 (5 bases). With 3 bases removed from V and 4 bases from J, the gap between germline ends came to 18 bases. CDR3 length equals 15 residues. Germline values: CDR1 DFQATT, CDR2 SNEGSKA (reference sequence). CDR3 amino acids: CSASRPRGPSYGYTF. The CDR3 DNA follows: TGCAGTGCTAGCCGCCCGAGGGGCCCTAGCTATGGCTACACCTTC.

The chain employs TRBV18 and TRBJ2-1, with 9 bases aligning to TRBD1. This CDR3 is 18 amino acids long. Trimming at V came to 4 bases and at J to 6 bases, leaving 16 bases not matched to a gene. Germline assignment: CDR1 KGHSH and CDR2 LQKENI. CDR3 bases: TGTGCCAGCTCACAATTGAGTGGGACAGGGCGAGGGAGCAATGAGCAGTTCTTC. Residues: CASSQLSGTGRGSNEQFF.

The chain recombines TRBV5-1 with TRBJ2-7, with D perhaps matching TRBD2 (5 bases). The CDR3 extends over 14 amino acids. Germline lookup yields CDR1 SGHRS and CDR2 YFSETQ. Trimming took 2 bases from V and 2 from J, leaving 11 bases between them. CDR3 nucleotide sequence: TGCGCCAGCAGCTTTACTAGTCAAACCTACGAGCAGTACTTC. Its protein product is CASSFTSQTYEQYF.

The gene calls are TRBV20-1 and TRBJ2-7, with 15 bases matching TRBD2. From germline, CDR1 is DFQATT and CDR2 SNEGSKA (reference sequence). There are 16 residues in the CDR3. V trimming: 4 bases; J trimming: 7 bases; junction bases outside the gene matches: 11. The DNA for the CDR3 is TGCAGTGCTATTGGGACTAGCGGGGGGTCTTCGCGGGAGCAGTACGTC. This gives the protein CSAIGTSGGSSREQYV.

The chain links TRBV28 to TRBJ2-7; TRBD2 agrees at 7 bases. Losses at the gene ends were 10 bases for V and 8 bases for J; bases not matched to a gene: 11. Germline loops: CDR1 MDHEN, CDR2 SYDVKM. The CDR3 consists of 12 residues. The chain's CDR3 is CATIQIGGKQYF. Written as DNA, the CDR3 is TGTGCCACTATCCAGATCGGGGGGAAGCAGTACTTC.

V is TRBV20-1 and J is TRBJ2-1, with 10 bases matching TRBD2. The CDR3 loop spans 17 amino acids. Germline assignment: CDR1 DFQATT and CDR2 SNEGSKA (reference sequence). V dropped 1 base and J dropped 3; count of bases not matched to a gene: 9. The CDR3 DNA follows: TGCAGTGCTAGAGGGGTTGCAGCGGGGGGGCTCTACAATGAGCAGTTCTTC. It translates to CSARGVAAGGLYNEQFF.